These T cell receptor beta chains were read from a single sample in a study of regulatory T cells in long-lasting Graves disease. A single record per CDR3 protein comes from TCRdb applying MiXCR to the multiplex PCR reads. Of 400,000 to 500,000 distinct CDR3 sequences listed, around 23% are singletons. The sample consisted of peripheral blood mononuclear cells (PBMCs), taken when the disease was refractory, from a patient treated with antithyroid drugs. The receptors here all came from a female donor with Graves disease. CDR3s include the opening cysteine and the closing phenylalanine or tryptophan. Fields, in order: D gene, clone size, J gene, V gene, CDR3 DNA, CDR3 protein. A D gene is named only where the DNA matches it firmly. Expanded clones get a size class; other rows say once, few or many, or leave the size out.

D: TRBD1; size: .; J: TRBJ2-7; V: TRBV5-1; DNA: TGCGCCAGCAGCACCGACAGGGTGGCCCACGAGCAGTACTTC; CDR3: CASSTDRVAHEQYF
D: .; size: .; J: TRBJ2-4; V: TRBV13; DNA: TGTGCCAGCAGCTCCACCCGGGTGGGGGGAGGAAACATTCAGTACTTC; CDR3: CASSSTRVGGGNIQYF
D: TRBD2; size: many; J: TRBJ2-7; V: TRBV10-3; DNA: TGTGCCATCGGACTAGCGGAGAACTACGAGCAGTACTTC; CDR3: CAIGLAENYEQYF
D: .; size: .; J: TRBJ1-2; V: TRBV14; DNA: TGTGCCAGCAGCCAAGCTTATTTCTATGGCTACACCTTC; CDR3: CASSQAYFYGYTF
D: .; size: many; J: TRBJ1-5; V: TRBV6-1; DNA: TGTGCCAGCAGTGAACTGGGGCCAGGGTTGGGCAATCAGCCCCAGCATTTT; CDR3: CASSELGPGLGNQPQHF
D: TRBD1; size: many; J: TRBJ2-5; V: TRBV24-1; DNA: TGTGCCACCAGTGATTTGGGACAGGGAAAAGAGACCCAGTACTTC; CDR3: CATSDLGQGKETQYF
D: TRBD2; size: few; J: TRBJ2-1; V: TRBV7-3; DNA: TGTGCCAGCAGCTTACTAGCGGGAGACGTGGAGCAGTTCTTC; CDR3: CASSLLAGDVEQFF
D: TRBD1; size: once; J: TRBJ2-5; V: TRBV11-2; DNA: TGTGCCAGCAGCTTCTTAGACAGGGGGCAGCGAGAGACCCAGTACTTC; CDR3: CASSFLDRGQRETQYF
D: .; size: many; J: TRBJ2-5; V: TRBV3-1; DNA: TGTGCCAGCATGGAGCCCGACGGGACCCAGTACTTC; CDR3: CASMEPDGTQYF
D: .; size: .; J: TRBJ2-1; V: TRBV13; DNA: TGTGCCAGCAGCTTAGGAGCCGCCGGGGATGAGCAGTTCTTC; CDR3: CASSLGAAGDEQFF
D: TRBD1; size: many; J: TRBJ1-1; V: TRBV20-1; DNA: TGCAGTGCCACGGGACAGGAGACCACGCGCGCTTTCTTT; CDR3: CSATGQETTRAFF
D: .; size: many; J: TRBJ1-5; V: TRBV12-3/TRBV12-4; DNA: TGTGCCAGCAGTGACAGTAGCAATCAGCCCCAGCATTTT; CDR3: CASSDSSNQPQHF
D: TRBD1; size: few; J: TRBJ2-7; V: TRBV5-1; DNA: TGCGCCAGCAGCTTGGCCCCGGGACAGGGGTCCTACGAGCAGTACTTC; CDR3: CASSLAPGQGSYEQYF
D: .; size: few; J: TRBJ2-7; V: TRBV20-1; DNA: TGCAGTGCTAGAGATAGGGCAGGCAGCTCCTACGAGCAGTACTTC; CDR3: CSARDRAGSSYEQYF
D: TRBD2; size: few; J: TRBJ2-7; V: TRBV20-1; DNA: TGCAGTGCTAGAGGCCTAGCGGGAGGTTCCCTCTACGAGCAGTACTTC; CDR3: CSARGLAGGSLYEQYF
D: .; size: few; J: TRBJ2-2; V: TRBV5-1; DNA: TGCGCCAGCAGGGGGGCCCTCAACACCGGGGAGCTGTTTTTT; CDR3: CASRGALNTGELFF
D: TRBD1; size: many; J: TRBJ2-7; V: TRBV18; DNA: TGTGCCAGCTCACGGACAGGGGGCTACGAGCAGTACTTC; CDR3: CASSRTGGYEQYF
D: .; size: many; J: TRBJ2-5; V: TRBV27; DNA: TGTGCCAGCAGCCCTGCGGACAGGAGGGGACAAGAGACCCAGTACTTC; CDR3: CASSPADRRGQETQYF
D: .; size: .; J: TRBJ1-3; V: TRBV7-2; DNA: TGTGCCAGCAGCGCCCGGACAGCAACAATCTCTGGAAACACCATATATTTT; CDR3: CASSARTATISGNTIYF
D: TRBD1; size: many; J: TRBJ1-6; V: TRBV12-3/TRBV12-4; DNA: TGTGCCAGCAGTTTCGGACAGGGGAATTCACCCCTCCACTTT; CDR3: CASSFGQGNSPLHF
D: .; size: many; J: TRBJ1-1; V: TRBV28; DNA: TGTGCCAGCAGTTCGGCCCAGGGGAGCACTGAAGCTTTCTTT; CDR3: CASSSAQGSTEAFF
D: TRBD2; size: many; J: TRBJ2-5; V: TRBV11-2; DNA: TGTGCCAGCAGCCCGACTAGCGGATTACAAGAGACCCAGTACTTC; CDR3: CASSPTSGLQETQYF